This passage covers 17 T cell receptor beta chains from one sample sequenced in a study of T cell responses to AZD1222 COVID-19 vaccine. TCRdb's copy holds only in-frame clones and misses some; the assay was immunoSEQ multiplex PCR. The table includes some 150,000 clones, 94% detected once. The sequenced sample was peripheral blood, obtained on day 0 of AZD1222 vaccination. All receptors come from an adult in good health.

V usage is TRBV10-3 and J usage is TRBJ2-5; a possible D gene is TRBD2 (5 bases). The ends were cut back, 0 bases at V and 1 base at J, with 12 bases in the middle. CDR3 length equals 16 residues. Germline V gene lookup returns CDR1 ENHRY and CDR2 SYGVKD. The CDR3 here is CAISESPSGLQETQYF. The CDR3, as DNA: TGTGCCATCAGTGAGTCCCCCAGCGGCCTCCAAGAGACCCAGTACTTC.

The chain recombines TRBV6-5 with TRBJ1-1; unclear D gene. The CDR3 length is 12 residues. CDR1 is MNHEY and CDR2 is SVGAGI in the germline V gene. Trimming left V 7 bases short and J 5 bases short, with 11 bases between. CDR3 DNA sequence: TGTGCCAGCATGGAACGAGGGACTGAAGCTTTCTTT. This gives the protein CASMERGTEAFF.

V and J are TRBV18 and TRBJ1-4; D unresolved. The germline CDR1 and CDR2 sequences are KGHSH and LQKENI. V gave up 2 bases and J gave up 2 bases, with 15 bases separating them. The CDR3 loop spans 17 amino acids. CDR3 in DNA: TGTGCCAGCTCACCATGGGGAGCCGAATGGACTAATGAAAAACTGTTTTTT. Translating it yields CASSPWGAEWTNEKLFF.

The chain has TRBV28 and TRBJ2-3, with 7 bases matching TRBD2. Germline V gene sequence: CDR1 MDHEN, CDR2 SYDVKM. This CDR3 region has 15 residues. After removal of 6 bases from V and 2 bases from J, the junction contained 8 bases not matched to a gene. The CDR3 loop is CASSSPRGTTDTQYF. The DNA for the CDR3 is TGTGCCAGCAGCTCCCCGCGGGGGACCACAGATACGCAGTATTTT.

The V and J genes are TRBV4-3 and TRBJ1-5; D gene uncertain. Germline CDR1 reads LGHNA; CDR2 reads YSLEER. Trimming removed 1 base from V and 9 bases from J, with 7 bases in between. The CDR3 length is 12 residues. CDR3 DNA sequence: TGCGCCAGCAGCCAAGGTGTAGGGCCCCAGCATTTT. This gives the protein CASSQGVGPQHF.

The chain carries TRBV7-2 and TRBJ1-2; no clear D. The CDR3 has 14 residues. Germline loops: CDR1 SGHTA, CDR2 FQGNSA. V gave up 1 base and J gave up 2 bases, with 8 bases separating them. Here the CDR3 reads CASSLGSDNYGYTF. CDR3 DNA sequence: TGTGCCAGCAGCTTAGGATCGGACAACTATGGCTACACCTTC.

In DNA, the CDR3 is TGTGCCAGCAGTTCCGTGGGGGGAGCTTTCTTT. This gives the protein CASSSVGGAFF. The chain is built from TRBV28 and TRBJ1-1; possible D gene TRBD1, 5 bases. Trimming pared 4 bases from V and 10 bases from J, leaving 10 bases between. This CDR3 has 11 amino acids. Germline values: CDR1 MDHEN, CDR2 SYDVKM.

The chain has TRBV7-9 and TRBJ2-1; possibly TRBD2 for D (5 bases). This CDR3 region has 15 residues. Germline V lookup: CDR1 SEHNR, CDR2 FQNEAQ (reference sequence). Trimming pared 1 base from V and 4 bases from J, leaving 11 bases between. The CDR3 here is CASSLGSSRYNEQFF. Here the CDR3 DNA reads TGTGCCAGCAGCTTAGGTTCTAGCCGGTACAATGAGCAGTTCTTC.

The V and J genes are TRBV6-4 and TRBJ2-3; weak D call: TRBD2 (7 bases). V lost 0 bases, J lost 6 bases, and 13 bases lay in between. Germline V gene data show CDR1 as MRHNA and CDR2 as SNTAGT. The CDR3 contains 15 residues. CDR3 coding DNA: TGTGCCAGCAGTGACTCCCGGGGGGCCCCTGATACGCAGTATTTT. Protein sequence: CASSDSRGAPDTQYF.

V gene TRBV15 combines with J gene TRBJ1-1; D call uncertain. V was pared by 0 bases and J by 7 bases, with 9 bases between. This CDR3 has 13 amino acids. CDR1 LNHNV and CDR2 YYDKDF come from the germline V gene (reference sequence). This CDR3 reads CATSRDVISEAFF. The CDR3 nucleotides read TGTGCCACCAGCAGAGACGTCATCAGTGAAGCTTTCTTT.

This rearrangement joins TRBV19 to TRBJ2-5; TRBD1 aligns across 7 bases. This CDR3 is built from 16 residues. The V gene end was trimmed by 1 base and the J gene end by 5 bases; junction bases not matched to a gene: 10. Germline CDR1 is LNHDA and CDR2 is SQIVND (reference sequence). The CDR3 coding sequence is TGTGCCAGTAGTATAGTTTACGACAGGGAACGGGAGACCCAGTACTTC. This sequence encodes CASSIVYDRERETQYF.

This rearrangement joins TRBV7-3 to TRBJ2-5, with 8 bases lining up with TRBD1. V shed 2 bases and J 5 bases; nucleotides not matched to a gene: 4. Germline assignment: CDR1 SGHTA and CDR2 FQGTGA. The CDR3 runs to 14 residues. CDR3 bases: TGTGCCAGCAGCTTAGGGACAGGTGGGGAGACCCAGTACTTC. Protein sequence: CASSLGTGGETQYF. Variable domain in full (rest from reference TRBV7-3 and TRBJ2-5): GAGVSQTPSNKVTEKGKYVELRCDPISGHTALYWYRQSLGQGPEFLIYFQGTGAADDSGLPNDRFFAVRPEGSVSTLKIQRTERGDSAVYLCASSLGTGGETQYFGPGTRLLVL.

The J gene is TRBJ2-2, the V gene TRBV19; D is ambiguous. Germline V gene sequence: CDR1 LNHDA, CDR2 SQIVND (reference sequence). The V end lost 6 bases, the J end lost 5 bases, and 10 bases lay between the germline ends. This CDR3 has 13 residues. This CDR3 reads CASRVPRTGELFF. CDR3 nucleotide sequence: TGTGCCAGTAGAGTCCCACGGACCGGGGAGCTGTTTTTT.

The rearrangement links TRBV27 to TRBJ1-2; the D is unclear. Trimming left V 6 bases short and J 3 bases short, with 11 bases between. The CDR3 contains 13 residues. CDR1 is MNHEY, CDR2 SMNVEV, per germline (reference sequence). The CDR3 DNA follows: TGTGCCAGCAGGTACCGGGGAGACTATGGCTACACCTTC. This encodes CASRYRGDYGYTF.

This chain connects TRBV10-3 to TRBJ1-6; 10 nucleotides agree with TRBD1. This CDR3 spans 19 amino acids. The germline gives CDR1 ENHRY, CDR2 SYGVKD. Trimming at V came to 0 bases and at J to 9 bases, leaving 14 bases not matched to a gene. In DNA, the CDR3 is TGTGCCATCAGTGAGTCGGTAGGGACAGGGGTTTTTAGCGGTTCACCCCTCCACTTT. Translation: CAISESVGTGVFSGSPLHF.

V is TRBV30 and J is TRBJ2-5; tentatively, D is TRBD1 or TRBD2 (5 bases each). The V gene lost 3 bases and the J gene lost 3 bases, with 17 bases spanning the gap. Germline CDR1 and CDR2: GTSNPN and SVGIG (reference sequence). CDR3 size: 15 residues. The chain's CDR3 is CAWSYDQMGEETQYF. In DNA, the CDR3 is TGTGCCTGGAGCTACGATCAGATGGGGGAAGAGACCCAGTACTTC. Complete variable domain (other parts from reference TRBV30 and TRBJ2-5): SQTIHQWPATLVQPVGSPLSLECTVEGTSNPNLYWYRQAAGRGLQLLFYSVGIGQISSEVPQNLSASRPQDRQFILSSKKLLLSDSGFYLCAWSYDQMGEETQYFGPGTRLLVL.

This sequence joins TRBV21-1 and TRBJ2-3; TRBD1 is taken as the D call from the table, unchecked against the DNA. TRBV21-1 is a documented pseudogene. CDR3 length: 16 residues. This CDR3 is CASSTLRDRFTDTQYF. The CDR3, as DNA: TGTGCCAGCAGCACGCTCCGGGACAGATTCACAGATACGCAGTATTTT.